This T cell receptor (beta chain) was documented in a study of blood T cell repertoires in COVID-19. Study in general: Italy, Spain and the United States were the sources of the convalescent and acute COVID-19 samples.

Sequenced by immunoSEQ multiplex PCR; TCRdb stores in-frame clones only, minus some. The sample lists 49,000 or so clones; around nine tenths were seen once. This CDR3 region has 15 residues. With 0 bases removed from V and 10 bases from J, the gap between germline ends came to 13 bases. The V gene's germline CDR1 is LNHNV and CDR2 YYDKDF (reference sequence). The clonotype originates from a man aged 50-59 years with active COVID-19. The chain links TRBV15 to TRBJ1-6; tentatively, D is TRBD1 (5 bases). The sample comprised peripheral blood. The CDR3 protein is CATSRDRTFSSPLHF. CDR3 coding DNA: TGTGCCACCAGCAGAGACAGGACATTCAGCTCACCCCTCCACTTT.